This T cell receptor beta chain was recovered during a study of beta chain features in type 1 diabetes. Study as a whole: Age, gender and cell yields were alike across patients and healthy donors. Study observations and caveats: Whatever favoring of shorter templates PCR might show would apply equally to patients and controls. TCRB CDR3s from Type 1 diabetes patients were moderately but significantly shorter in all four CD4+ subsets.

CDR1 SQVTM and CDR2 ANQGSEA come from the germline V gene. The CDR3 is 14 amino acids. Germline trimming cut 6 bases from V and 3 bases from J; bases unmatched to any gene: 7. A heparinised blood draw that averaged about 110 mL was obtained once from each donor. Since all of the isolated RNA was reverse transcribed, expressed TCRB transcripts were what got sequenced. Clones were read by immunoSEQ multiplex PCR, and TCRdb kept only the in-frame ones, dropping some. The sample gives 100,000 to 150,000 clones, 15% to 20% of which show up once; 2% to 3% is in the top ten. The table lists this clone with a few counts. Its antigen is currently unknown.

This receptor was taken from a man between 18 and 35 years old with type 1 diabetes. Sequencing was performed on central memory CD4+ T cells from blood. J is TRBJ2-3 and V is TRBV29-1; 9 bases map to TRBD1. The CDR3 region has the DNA TGCAGCGTCACAGGGGGCGTCACGACAGATACGCAGTATTTT. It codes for CSVTGGVTTDTQYF.